This record concerns one T cell receptor beta chain sequence. Which antigen it targets is not known. No per-base quality is available; no much larger clone lies one base away. Donors were healthy HIV-negative adults with no recently reported acute infections or vaccinations. All donors were Caucasian adults living in Nashville, Tennessee, USA. CD8 memory samples consisted of magnetically selected CD45RO+ cells combined with CCR7-negative CD45RA+ effector memory (TemRA) cells. Blood was collected by leukapheresis, and PBMCs were isolated by Ficoll-Histopaque density gradient centrifugation and then cryopreserved in liquid nitrogen vapor phase. Analytical flow cytometry was used to check the purity and quantity of each magnetically sorted T cell population. Each sorted fraction had its genomic DNA isolated and then quantified by UV absorbance on a Nanodrop 2000c. TCR CDR3 regions were amplified from genomic DNA by multiplex PCR using the deep immunoSEQ assay. Extracted genomic DNA from each cell subset was distributed evenly across all wells of several immunoSEQ 96-well plates, and each plate was treated as a replicate. For sorted subsets, each replicate PCR was loaded with roughly 200 ng genomic DNA, equivalent to about 33,000 T cell genomes. Purified libraries were measured with a Qubit 3.0 fluorometer, size-checked on a Bioanalyzer 2100, and measured again with the KAPA Library Quantification kit. A separate single-read 150-cycle Illumina NextSeq 550 flow cell was used to sequence each immunoSEQ 96-well plate. Per the authors' processing: The immunoSEQ output contained only junctional sequences without quality scores, so filtering could not match that applied to full-length reads. To assign V/J genes and CDR3, sequences were annotated against IMGT germline references using PyIR, a Python wrapper for IgBLAST v1.9. Reads with weak V/J assignments (E-value above 1e-6), missing CDR3, stop codons, out-of-frame junctions, or ambiguous translated residues were removed. A V3J clonotype was defined by an identical inferred V gene, J gene, and CDR3 amino acid sequence. Percentage overlap between repertoires was computed as shared unique clonotypes divided by the size of the smaller repertoire. Repertoire richness was assessed with RTK rarefaction, the Chao1 estimator, and Recon v2.1 estimates of unobserved clonotypes. OLGA was used to compute generation probabilities for all TCRbeta clonotypes that the gDNA method yielded from a handful of donors. TCRdb mirrors the immuneACCESS table, restricted to in-frame sequences. Some clones are absent from its copies; in checked studies, under half trace to an unresolved V gene, and the reason for the others is unknown. The D gene and trimming were derived from the DNA, and the V and J assignments and clone size from that table. This sample gives 600,000 to 750,000 clones in total; about nine tenths of them show up just once. The ten biggest clones cover about 33% of the sample.

The data originate from a study of shared clonotypes between healthy human individuals (dated by TCRdb to the early 2020s). For the wider study: Two women and three men aged 18 to 49 years were included in the cohort. For each donor, CD4 naive and CD4 memory were each run on three plates, CD8 naive on two plates, and CD8 memory on one plate. Blood TCR repertoires of a handful of healthy adults were deeply sequenced to estimate repertoire size and the extent of clonotype sharing between individuals. Libraries were prepared and TCR repertoires were sequenced by different laboratories using diverse techniques, in order to increase sequencing depth and limit assay-specific biases. Each donor's leukapheresis produced roughly between about 0.8 and 10 billion PBMCs. Results the study describes overall, beyond this receptor: Incomplete sequencing was indicated by rarefaction of sorted-subset datasets, despite the large sequencing depth. Based on pairwise subsampling, the degree of clonotype sharing among donors was expected to be affected by sequencing depth. Sampling was limited to blood, and TCR repertoires in tissue likely differ from TCR repertoires in blood. The genetic and exposure-history diversity represented was limited by the small number of donors. Approximately 5% of naive CD4, 3.5% of naive CD8, 2.3% of memory CD4, and about 0.4% of memory CD8 clonotypes were shared across several donors. Compared with non-shared clonotypes, the clonotypes found in all four sorted-subset donors had higher generation probabilities. Larger estimated clonotype richness was generally found for naive subsets than for memory subsets.

Trimming accounts for 1 base at V and 4 bases at J, while the number of junction bases matched to no gene is 6. The germline V gene specifies MDHEN as CDR1 and SYDVKM as CDR2. Its CDR3 holds 15 amino acids, cysteine through phenylalanine. Solely the CDR3 DNA is kept, with 45 bases framed from the first base. The chain couples TRBV28 to TRBJ1-2; 7 bases in the junction line up with TRBD1. The sample comprised memory CD8+ T cells from PBMCs. The sample's cell subset or site label, in plain terms: CD45RO+ cells pooled with CCR7-negative TemRA cells. The clonotype originates from a man aged 18 to 29 in good health. Some clones in this sample may be carry-over from other donors' samples. The CDR3 loop reads CASSLLITGVYGYTF. The nucleotide sequence is TGTGCCAGCAGTTTATTAATAACAGGGGTCTATGGCTACACCTTC.